This TCR beta chain was captured in a study of shared clonotypes between healthy human individuals. The trim removed 5 bases at V and 6 bases at J, leaving 5 bases unmatched. The CDR3 loop spans 15 amino acids. Germline V gene sequence: CDR1 SGHTA, CDR2 FQGNSA. Profiling relied on immunoSEQ multiplex PCR, and the TCRdb table lists in-frame clones only, not all of them. The sample lists 450,000 to 500,000 clones, around 73% occurring once. Free of recent acute infections or vaccinations, the donors were healthy HIV-negative adults. The receptor was isolated from a middle-aged woman in good health. Some clones in this sample may be carry-over from other donors' samples. Sequenced material: PBMCs. The J gene is TRBJ2-2, the V gene TRBV7-2, with TRBD2 identical over 11 bases. CDR3 nucleotides: TGTGCCAGCAGCCCAAGACTAGCGGGACCCGGGGAGCTGTTTTTT. As protein: CASSPRLAGPGELFF.